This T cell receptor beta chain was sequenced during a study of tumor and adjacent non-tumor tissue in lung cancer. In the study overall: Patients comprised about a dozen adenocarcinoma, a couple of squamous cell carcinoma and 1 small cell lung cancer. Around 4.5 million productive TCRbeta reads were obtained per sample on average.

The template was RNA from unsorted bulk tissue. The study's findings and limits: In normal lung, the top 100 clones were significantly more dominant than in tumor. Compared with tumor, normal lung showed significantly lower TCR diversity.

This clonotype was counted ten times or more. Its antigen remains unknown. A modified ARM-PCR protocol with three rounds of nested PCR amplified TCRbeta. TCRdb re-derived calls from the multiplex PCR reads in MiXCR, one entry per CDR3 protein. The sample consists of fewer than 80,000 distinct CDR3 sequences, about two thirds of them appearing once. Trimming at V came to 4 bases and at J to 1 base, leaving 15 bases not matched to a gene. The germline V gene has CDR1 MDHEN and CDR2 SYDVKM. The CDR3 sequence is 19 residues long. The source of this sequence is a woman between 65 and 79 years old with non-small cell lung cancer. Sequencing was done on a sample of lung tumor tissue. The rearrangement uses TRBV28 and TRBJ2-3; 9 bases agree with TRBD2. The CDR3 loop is CASSSAAAGGRLGTDTQYF. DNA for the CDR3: TGTGCCAGCAGTTCCGCCGCAGCGGGAGGACGTCTGGGCACAGATACGCAGTATTTT.